The 13 T cell receptor beta chains reported below all come from one sample, sequenced in a study of cytomegalovirus exposure and HLA in healthy donors (dated by TCRdb to 2015 to 2018). The library was prepared using the immunoSEQ multiplex PCR assay. This is the immuneACCESS table as TCRdb keeps it, with only in-frame sequences that have V and J called. A part of the clones is gone; compared with another copy, unresolved V genes explain less than half, and the rest is unexplained. The sample table shows 70,000 to 80,000 clones, and 94% are seen once. Roughly 2% of the sample belongs to the ten largest clones. The sequenced sample was PBMCs. Every receptor here comes from a woman aged 18-29 years in good health and CMV-seronegative.

The chain joins TRBV6-5 to TRBJ2-3; 12 bases are a match to TRBD2. The CDR3 sequence is 16 residues long. Germline values: CDR1 MNHEY, CDR2 SVGAGI. V dropped 2 bases and J dropped 5; count of bases not matched to a gene: 5. The CDR3 DNA sequence: TGTGCCAGCAGTTACGATCTGACTAGCGGGAGAGATACGCAGTATTTT. Its translation is CASSYDLTSGRDTQYF.

This chain connects TRBV6-5 to TRBJ2-7; unclear D gene. In germline, CDR1 is MNHEY, CDR2 SVGAGI. Between the trimmed V and J ends, which lost 0 bases and 6 bases, there was a span of 9 bases. The CDR3 is 13 amino acids. The CDR3 reads CASSYSPRVEQYF. In DNA, the CDR3 is TGTGCCAGCAGTTACTCACCACGGGTCGAGCAGTACTTC.

V and J are TRBV5-1 and TRBJ2-7, with 8 bases matching TRBD1. Per germline, CDR1 SGHRS and CDR2 YFSETQ. There are 14 residues in the CDR3. With V trimmed by 6 bases and J by 0 bases, 5 bases remained unmatched. CDR3 nucleotides: TGCGCCAGCACTGGACAGGGAGACTCCTACGAGCAGTACTTC. Amino acids: CASTGQGDSYEQYF.

This clone was seen once. The chain employs TRBV6-1 and TRBJ2-2, with TRBD2 identical over 10 bases. CDR1 is MNHNS, CDR2 SASEGT, per germline. J gave up 5 bases and V 4 bases, and 4 bases lay outside the gene matches. The length of the CDR3 is 15 residues. The CDR3 sequence is CASSGASGSTGELFF. The CDR3 coding sequence is TGTGCCAGCAGTGGAGCTAGCGGGAGTACCGGGGAGCTGTTTTTT.

This chain links TRBV7-8 with TRBJ2-2; 7 bases are shared with TRBD1. There are 16 residues in the CDR3. The germline V gene has CDR1 SGHVS and CDR2 FQNEAQ. Trimming removed 6 bases from V and 4 bases from J; junction bases left unmatched: 11. CDR3 region: CASRQTRDRGTGELFF. Here the CDR3 DNA reads TGTGCCAGCAGGCAAACCCGGGACAGAGGCACCGGGGAGCTGTTTTTT.

The chain couples TRBV2 to TRBJ2-7; 10 bases line up with TRBD1. Unmatched junction bases numbered 14, after V lost 7 bases and J lost 2 bases. CDR3 length: 17 residues. Germline-derived CDR1 and CDR2 are SNHLY and FYNNEI. The CDR3 DNA follows: TGTGCCAGCACTGAGAGTTTCCGGGACAGGGGAACCTACGAGCAGTACTTC. As protein: CASTESFRDRGTYEQYF. Full variable domain (rest looked up from reference TRBV2 and TRBJ2-7): EPEVTQTPSHQVTQMGQEVILRCVPISNHLYFYWYRQILGQKVEFLVSFYNNEISEKSEIFDDQFSVERPDGSNFTLKIRSTKLEDSAMYFCASTESFRDRGTYEQYFGPGTRLTVT.

The table lists this clone with a count of one. The V gene is TRBV15, the J gene TRBJ2-5; TRBD2 might be the D (5 bases). Trimming shortened V by 5 bases and J by 5 bases, and 18 bases separated the two germline ends. Per the germline V gene, CDR1 is LNHNV and CDR2 is YYDKDF (reference sequence). The CDR3 runs to 15 residues. CDR3 in DNA: TGTGCCACCAGCTATCCGTTGGGGAGAGGGGAGACCCAGTACTTC. Its translation: CATSYPLGRGETQYF.

In its sample, this clone was seen once. At one of its ends the junction is not consistent with the germline gene, which may arise from a read error. This rearrangement joins TRBV11-2 to TRBJ2-7; TRBD1 matches 10 bases. The germline V gene encodes CDR1 SGHAT and CDR2 FQNNGV. The CDR3 has 14 amino acids. The CDR3, as DNA: TGTGCCAGCAGCTCCAGTTTCGTGGGACAGGGGTGGTCCTTC. Translated, it gives CASSSSFVGQGWSF.

V is TRBV18 and J is TRBJ1-6; D possibly corresponds to TRBD1 (6 bases). Deletions cut 5 bases from V and 3 bases from J, with 11 bases between. The CDR3 has 15 amino acids. Germline loops: CDR1 KGHSH, CDR2 LQKENI. The CDR3 here is CASSSDRIYNSPLHF. DNA of the CDR3: TGTGCCAGCTCATCAGACAGGATCTATAATTCACCCCTCCACTTT.

The chain links TRBV6-4 to TRBJ1-2; 9 positions agree with TRBD1. Trimming cost V 5 bases and J 2 bases; bases outside gene matches: 3. CDR3 size: 14 residues. Germline V gives CDR1 MRHNA, CDR2 SNTAGT. CDR3 region: CASSQGQGNYGYTF. DNA for the CDR3: TGTGCCAGCAGTCAAGGACAGGGGAACTATGGCTACACCTTC.

In DNA form, the CDR3 reads TGTGCCAGTAGTACCCGGACTAGCGGGAGTTCGCGTGAGCAGTTCTTC. This encodes CASSTRTSGSSREQFF. The V gene is TRBV19, the J gene TRBJ2-1; 13 nucleotides line up with TRBD2. This CDR3 spans 16 amino acids. V lost 4 bases, J lost 9 bases, and 9 bases stayed unmatched. Germline CDR1 LNHDA, CDR2 SQIVND (reference sequence).

This chain uses TRBV2 with TRBJ1-2; a possible D gene is TRBD1 (6 bases). The CDR3 length is 15 residues. Trimming pared 3 bases from V and 0 bases from J, leaving 11 bases between. Germline V gene sequence: CDR1 SNHLY, CDR2 FYNNEI. The CDR3 here is CASSEGANANYGYTF. CDR3 DNA: TGTGCCAGCAGTGAGGGGGCGAATGCTAACTATGGCTACACCTTC.

The rearrangement links TRBV11-2 to TRBJ2-7, with 9 bases aligning to TRBD1. Unmatched junction bases numbered 17, after V lost 5 bases and J lost 3 bases. Germline CDR1 SGHAT, CDR2 FQNNGV. The CDR3 spans 18 residues. In nucleotides, the CDR3 is TGTGCCAGCAGCCTCCTCCGACCCGGACAGGGGTTTTTCTACGAGCAGTACTTC. It encodes CASSLLRPGQGFFYEQYF.